This TCR beta chain stems from a study of cytomegalovirus exposure and HLA in healthy donors. Findings and limits, study-wide: The study designated 150 or so TCR beta chains cytomegalovirus-associated. Most observed TCR sequences were rare, whereas some public TCRs were detected in many donors.

Worth noting for this clone: Its specificity is unknown.

Trimming pared 4 bases from V and 4 bases from J, leaving 10 bases between. CDR1 LGHNA and CDR2 YSLEER come from the germline V gene. This CDR3 has 14 amino acids. TCRdb's table, derived via immunoSEQ multiplex PCR, lists solely in-frame clones and lacks some. There are 250,000 to 350,000 clones in the sample; approximately 85% occur only once, and approximately 0.9% lies in the top ten. The sequence was obtained from a man aged 25-40 years in good health and CMV-seronegative. Source material: PBMCs. This chain connects TRBV4-3 to TRBJ1-4, with D maybe TRBD1 (6 bases). The CDR3 nucleotides read TGCGCCAGCAGCCGACAGGAGTTTAATGAAAAACTGTTTTTT. Amino acids: CASSRQEFNEKLFF.